The 3 T cell receptor beta chains below all came from one sample that was sequenced in a study of cytomegalovirus exposure and HLA in healthy donors. PCR primers comprised 60 Vbeta and 13 Jbeta primers. Generated by immunoSEQ multiplex PCR, the TCRdb table keeps only in-frame clones and is missing some. In the table there are approximately 130,000 clones, roughly 80% of which are singletons. The material sequenced was PBMCs. The receptors shown here come from a man in his forties in good health and CMV-seronegative.

The chain is built from TRBV6-5 and TRBJ2-3; D gene unclear. The V end was cut by 0 bases, the J end by 9 bases, with 10 bases between. CDR1 is MNHEY, CDR2 SVGAGI, per germline. This CDR3 contains 13 residues. CDR3 bases: TGTGCCAGCAGTTACTCGGTTAAACAGACGCAGTATTTT. Its translation: CASSYSVKQTQYF.

The chain employs TRBV4-3 and TRBJ2-2, with TRBD2 matching over 12 bases. This CDR3 has 17 residues. V lost 0 bases and J lost 7; bases outside the gene matches: 6. Germline loops: CDR1 LGHNA, CDR2 YSLEER. CDR3 sequence (DNA): TGCGCCAGCAGCCAAGAAACTCTAGCGGGAGGGTTCGGGGAGCTGTTTTTT. Translating gives CASSQETLAGGFGELFF.

The genes are TRBV5-1 and TRBJ2-6, with a possible D match to TRBD2 (7 bases). The ends were cut back, 2 bases at V and 4 bases at J, with 13 bases in the middle. Looked up from germline, CDR1 is SGHRS and CDR2 is YFSETQ. The CDR3 runs to 16 residues. The CDR3 sequence is CASSFGGQTGANVLTF. The DNA for the CDR3 is TGCGCCAGCAGCTTCGGGGGGCAAACGGGGGCCAACGTCCTGACTTTC.